This T cell receptor (beta chain) appears in the sequencing data of a study of T cell responses to AZD1222 COVID-19 vaccine. On the study more broadly: Recipients boosted at about 4 weeks or about 12 weeks are pooled.

This CDR3 has 12 amino acids. V gave up 5 bases and J gave up 6 bases, with 7 bases separating them. Study observations and caveats: There were mostly white British donors and more females than males, and clonal diversity was possibly underestimated.

Measured with immunoSEQ multiplex PCR; TCRdb has only the in-frame clones, and not every one. The table has 100,000 or so clones, roughly nine tenths seen once. On this clone itself: Its antigen is currently unknown.

Sequenced material: peripheral blood, taken on day 0 of AZD1222 vaccination. This clonotype originated in an adult in good health. V is TRBV12-3 or TRBV12-4 and J is TRBJ2-2; no definite D call. The CDR3 sequence: CASSHPAGELFF. The CDR3 bases are TGTGCCAGCAGTCACCCAGCCGGGGAGCTGTTTTTT.